Below are 15 T cell receptor beta chains sequenced from a single sample in a study of Ad26.COV2.S vaccination and SARS-CoV-2 variants. Treatment denoted: approximately 18 received Ad26.COV2.S at low or high dose, single or two shots; 5 received placebo; per-sample allocation not given. It was on day 63 after the first vaccine or placebo injection that samples were taken. TCRdb keeps only in-frame clones here, not all; method: immunoSEQ multiplex PCR. The table has under 300,000 clones, around 88% seen once. The specimen comprised peripheral blood, sampled in a trial of Ad26.COV2.S vaccine versus placebo. These receptors all stem from a person between 18 and 65 years old who received the Ad26.COV2.S COVID-19 vaccine or a placebo.

V usage is TRBV7-8 and J usage is TRBJ2-7, with a tentative D call TRBD2 (6 bases). Germline V gene data show CDR1 as SGHVS and CDR2 as FQNEAQ. The CDR3 spans 15 residues. The ends were cut back, 3 bases at V and 7 bases at J, with 19 bases in the middle. The CDR3 is CASSFSWDGAGEQYF. The CDR3 bases are TGTGCCAGCAGCTTTTCTTGGGACGGTGCGGGGGAGCAGTACTTC.

The gene calls are TRBV9 and TRBJ2-7, with D perhaps TRBD1 (6 bases). Germline V gene data show CDR1 as SGDLS and CDR2 as YYNGEE. V lost 4 bases and J lost 6, with 14 bases in between. This CDR3 has 13 amino acids. The CDR3 DNA is TGTGCCAGCAGCCCTACAGGGCCATCCGAGCAGTACTTC. Amino acid sequence: CASSPTGPSEQYF. Full variable domain (rest looked up from reference TRBV9 and TRBJ2-7): DSGVTQTPKHLITATGQRVTLRCSPRSGDLSVYWYQQSLDQGLQFLIQYYNGEERAKGNILERFSAQQFPDLHSELNLSSLELGDSALYFCASSPTGPSEQYFGPGTRLTVT.

The rearrangement joins TRBV29-1 to TRBJ2-1; 10 bases agree with TRBD2. CDR1 and CDR2 (germline): SQVTM, ANQGSEA. This CDR3 has 13 amino acids. J gave up 9 bases and V 4 bases, and 6 bases lay outside the gene matches. The CDR3 here is CSVVSSGSGEQFF. In nucleotides, the CDR3 is TGCAGCGTTGTGTCTAGCGGGAGTGGTGAGCAGTTCTTC.

The CDR3 is CASSHQDYGYTF. The CDR3 nucleotides read TGTGCCAGCAGCCACCAGGACTATGGCTACACCTTC. V gene TRBV3-1 (or the pseudogene TRBV3-2) combines with J gene TRBJ1-2; D gene ambiguous. The CDR3 totals 12 residues. Germline V lookup: CDR1 LGHDT, CDR2 YNNKEL (reference sequence). The V and J ends lost 3 bases and 3 bases respectively, with 5 bases between them.

This clone was counted a few times. The chain carries TRBV18 and TRBJ2-7, with 8 bases matching TRBD1. CDR3 length equals 14 residues. The J segment lost 6 bases and the V segment lost 5 bases, leaving 9 bases of the junction unmatched. The germline gives CDR1 KGHSH, CDR2 LQKENI. CDR3 protein: CASSTRTGIGEQYF. In nucleotides, the CDR3 is TGTGCCAGCTCAACTCGGACAGGGATCGGCGAGCAGTACTTC.

The chain combines TRBV7-2 with TRBJ1-4; tentative D call: TRBD1 (5 bases). Trimming removed 5 bases at V and 6 bases at J, with 16 bases between. The CDR3 contains 15 residues. From germline, CDR1 is SGHTA and CDR2 FQGNSA. This CDR3 is CASSPVGDSYEKLFF. CDR3 coding DNA: TGTGCCAGCAGCCCAGTGGGGGATTCTTATGAAAAACTGTTTTTT. The whole variable domain, filled in from reference TRBV7-2 and TRBJ1-4, reads GAGVSQSPSNKVTEKGKDVELRCDPISGHTALYWYRQSLGQGLEFLIYFQGNSAPDKSGLPSDRFSAERTGGSVSTLTIQRTQQEDSAVYLCASSPVGDSYEKLFFGSGTQLSVL.

The V call is TRBV6-6, the J call TRBJ2-3; TRBD2 matches 8 bases. CDR3 size: 19 residues. Germline V lookup: CDR1 MNHNY, CDR2 SVGAGI (reference sequence). J gave up 2 bases and V 5 bases, and 18 bases lay outside the gene matches. DNA of the CDR3: TGTGCCAGCAGTCTGGCCCTTTTAAGCAGCGGGAGAATCACAGATACGCAGTATTTT. This sequence encodes CASSLALLSSGRITDTQYF.

V gene TRBV6-1 combines with J gene TRBJ1-5; a weak D match, TRBD1 (6 bases). This CDR3 comprises 15 residues. Trimming shortened V by 2 bases and J by 5 bases, and 13 bases separated the two germline ends. Germline CDR1 MNHNS, CDR2 SASEGT. In DNA, the CDR3 is TGTGCCAGCAGTGAAAGTGGAGGGGGGGATCAGCCCCAGCATTTT. This sequence encodes CASSESGGGDQPQHF.

This clone was recorded a few times. The DNA of the CDR3 is TGCGCCAGCAGTGAGCCTTTAGCGGGAGAGAGCCACGAGCAGTACGTC. Translating it yields CASSEPLAGESHEQYV. The chain recombines TRBV10-1 with TRBJ2-7, with 9 bases aligning to TRBD2. Trimming took 2 bases from V and 5 from J; bases not matched to a gene: 10. This CDR3 comprises 16 residues. Per germline, CDR1 WNHNN and CDR2 SYGVQD (reference sequence).

This clone has just a few counts. The chain couples TRBV6-6 to TRBJ1-4; 7 bases are a match to TRBD1. From germline, CDR1 is MNHNY and CDR2 SVGAGI (reference sequence). J gave up 8 bases and V 6 bases, and 12 bases lay outside the gene matches. The CDR3 is 15 amino acids. The CDR3 here is CASSTTTGLTEKLFF. The CDR3 DNA reads TGTGCCAGCAGCACAACGACAGGGCTAACCGAAAAACTGTTTTTT.

The chain links TRBV4-1 to TRBJ1-2; 9 bases align to TRBD1. Germline assignment: CDR1 MGHRA and CDR2 YSYEKL. Germline trimming cut 8 bases from V and 8 bases from J; bases unmatched to any gene: 6. This CDR3 is 12 amino acids long. CDR3 DNA sequence: TGCGCCAGCGGGGACAGGGCGTCGGGCTACACCTTC. Protein sequence: CASGDRASGYTF.

The chain joins TRBV19 to TRBJ1-5, with D possibly matching TRBD1 (5 bases). The CDR3 contains 14 residues. CDR1 and CDR2 from the germline V gene are LNHDA and SQIVND (reference sequence). V was shortened by 3 bases and J by 3 bases, with 9 bases between the two germline ends. The CDR3 reads CASSMRGPNQPQHF. CDR3 DNA sequence: TGTGCCAGTAGTATGAGGGGACCCAATCAGCCCCAGCATTTT.

CDR3 bases: TGCGCCAGCAGCCAGATTGGGACAGGGTTGGGACGCGGTGGAGATACGCAGTATTTT. It codes for CASSQIGTGLGRGGDTQYF. V gene TRBV5-1 combines with J gene TRBJ2-3; TRBD1 aligns across 9 bases. This CDR3 has 19 amino acids. Germline CDR1 SGHRS, CDR2 YFSETQ. Trimming at V came to 4 bases and at J to 5 bases, leaving 20 bases not matched to a gene.

For the CDR3, the DNA is TGTGCCAGCAGTACGGACAGGGATTCACCCCTCCACTTT. Translating gives CASSTDRDSPLHF. This chain connects TRBV6-6 to TRBJ1-6; 8 bases are shared with TRBD1. Trimming at V came to 5 bases and at J to 8 bases, leaving 2 bases not matched to a gene. The CDR3 length is 13 residues. From germline, CDR1 is MNHNY and CDR2 SVGAGI (reference sequence).

The chain recombines TRBV4-3 with TRBJ1-1; 10 bases fit TRBD1. The J segment lost 5 bases and the V segment lost 7 bases, leaving 10 bases of the junction unmatched. The CDR3 covers 15 residues. The V gene's germline CDR1 is LGHNA and CDR2 YSLEER. The CDR3 DNA reads as TGCGCCAGCACCAGCTCCGGGACAGGGGTGACTGAAGCTTTCTTT. Translated: CASTSSGTGVTEAFF.